Described below is a single T cell receptor (beta chain) sequence and its context. Its target is unknown. V lost 3 bases to trimming and J lost 2 bases, with 12 bases between them. The germline V gene encodes CDR1 MNHNY and CDR2 SVGAGI (reference sequence). CDR3 length: 15 amino acids. This specimen comes from a study of beta chain features in type 1 diabetes. Findings and limits, study-wide: A potential PCR bias toward shorter templates would be equal in patient and control samples. Significant though moderate, a shortening of TCRB CDR3s appeared in all four CD4+ subsets of Type 1 diabetes patients.

Sorting with CD45RO/CCR7/CD25/CD127/CD95/CD27 yielded naive, central memory, regulatory and stem-like memory CD4+ cells. The authors reverse transcribed all of the isolated RNA, so sequencing captured expressed TCRB transcripts. Mean read depth for naive, central memory and regulatory T cell samples was about 3.6 million reads. Some clones are missing from TCRdb's copy, which holds only in-frame ones; the method was immunoSEQ multiplex PCR. Counted here are around 190,000 clones, about 13% occurring once; the ten biggest clones make up 0.55% to 0.8%. The receptor was isolated from a woman younger than 30 in good health. Sequencing was done on a sample of central memory CD4+ T cells from blood. This sequence joins TRBV6-6 and TRBJ2-3; maybe TRBD1 (5 bases). CDR3 residues: CASSYGAGITDTQYF. DNA for the CDR3: TGTGCCAGCAGTTATGGGGCAGGGATCACAGATACGCAGTATTTT.